One TCR beta chain is described in this entry. No antigen is known for it. No quality values exist for individual bases; no much larger clone is one base distant. The data are from a study of T cells in Graves' hyperthyroidism and ophthalmopathy (dated by TCRdb to the late 2010s). Regarding the complete study: A discovery cohort of about a hundred patients, fewer than 50 with Graves' ophthalmopathy and under 60 with stable Graves' hyperthyroidism, was used to find distinguishing TCR V-J signatures. The 75 to 100 discovery patients were divided at random into training and test sets in a 7:3 ratio. Prospective prediction of ophthalmopathy was tested in an independent validation cohort of approximately 18 hyperthyroidism patients and 15 to 17 patients who later progressed to ophthalmopathy. In several Graves' hyperthyroidism patients, the study also compared T-cell repertoires from thyroid tissue with T-cell repertoires from blood. Following sampling, methimazole starting at 30 mg daily was given to hyperthyroidism patients, and high-dose intravenous methylprednisolone was given to ophthalmopathy patients. The paper reports TCR Vbeta CDR3 sequencing of fewer than 150 peripheral blood samples: approximately 41 ophthalmopathy, about 75 hyperthyroidism and approximately 17 progressor patients. Paper-wide results and their limitations: Most expanded thyroid clonotypes (frequency above 0.001) were also detected in blood, suggesting blood repertoires may reflect thyroid immune responses. In validation, progression to ophthalmopathy was predicted by the model with 65% to 71% sensitivity and 72.22% specificity, a median of 6.5 months before onset. No statistical method was used to set the sample size in advance, and investigators knew the group allocation. A 13 V-J signature model separated ophthalmopathy from stable hyperthyroidism, with roughly 88% sensitivity and roughly 81% specificity in cross-validation and 80%/75% in testing.

The TCR beta CDR3 regions were amplified from the RNA transcripts. The TCR CDR3 was subjected to a first round of RT-PCR using the HTBI primer set and the Qiagen OneStep RT-PCR kit. A second multiplex PCR round built the libraries, followed by size selection and purification. Libraries were sequenced paired-end with 100 bp reads on an Illumina HiSeq2000. Concerning the study's data processing: SOAPnuke was used to process the raw data, with reads discarded if the reads contained adapters or uncalled bases, had a mean Phred below 15, or lacked an exact constant-primer or identifier match. COPE v1.2.5 was used to merge high-quality paired reads, and clonotypes were defined as unique nucleotide sequences. Clonotypes were aligned to IMGT TRBV, TRBD and TRBJ reference segments using MiTCR v1.1. The analysis was restricted to V-J combinations with a frequency above 0.0001, which together covered just over 98% of the repertoires. A TCS score was defined as the ratio of F50 (clonal expansion) to E x V (chaos), with BLOSUM62-based TCRdist applied between CDR3 peptides within each V-J. Welch's t-statistics and random forest reduced around 510 V-J features to 13, which were used in a naive Bayes classifier (R e1071). Thyroid-blood repertoire similarity was quantified with the Morisita-Horn index. TCRdb reworked the public reads: Q25 trimming with fastp, MiXCR clone assembly, productive beta chains retained. Rows are unified per CDR3 protein, each entry keeping the most common DNA and genes. TCRdb, rather than the study authors, made the V and J calls. This sample gives approximately 700,000 distinct CDR3 sequences in total; nearly 45% of them show up just once. The ten largest clones capture more than 7% of the sample.

Trimming costs V 6 bases and J 8 bases, and their ends lie 25 bases apart. CDR3 length: 16 amino acids, cysteine to phenylalanine. The entry retains the CDR3 DNA only, 48 bases that are in frame from base 1. Any patient with an uncontrolled infection, another autoimmune disease, pregnancy or lactation was excluded. Diagnoses were established on the basis of clinical symptoms, serum thyroxine and TRAb, thyroid ultrasound, and orbital computed tomography. Trizol reagent was used to extract total RNA, and RNA quality was then checked on an Agilent 2100 Bioanalyzer. The clonotype comes from an adult man with Graves' disease, either hyperthyroidism or ophthalmopathy (not recorded which). The material sequenced was peripheral blood or thyroid tissue (not recorded which). The chain is made from TRBV12-3 or TRBV12-4 and TRBJ1-1, and TRBD1 may be the D gene, going by 5 matching bases. The DNA is TGTGCCAGCAGGGACCGGGGCAGGACCGTCTTGCCGGAAGCTTTCTTT. This sequence encodes CASRDRGRTVLPEAFF.